This is a list of T cell receptor beta chains from one sample in a study of neurological immune-mediated disorders. TCRdb redid the calling of the 5' RACE reads with MiXCR, one entry per CDR3 protein. In the table there are some 65,000 distinct CDR3 sequences, roughly 4% of which are singletons. The sample was PBMCs. Source of these receptors: a man aged 45-60 years with multiple sclerosis. Both conserved end residues are part of each CDR3. D genes are given only for firm matches. Clone size is stated in some rows and not others, as once, few, many or a class when expanded.

>TRBD2|many|TRBV3-1|TRBJ2-6
TGTGCCAGCAGCCAGCCTCCCGGGCGGGGGAGCTCTGGGGCCAACGTCCTGACTTTC
CASSQPPGRGSSGANVLTF
>.|many|TRBV10-3|TRBJ1-5
TGTGCCATCAGTGCAGGGGCTGATAGCAATCAGCCCCAGCATTTT
CAISAGADSNQPQHF
>TRBD2|few|TRBV20-1|TRBJ2-5
TGCAGTGCTATCCCCGGGACTAGTATTGAGACCCAGTACTTC
CSAIPGTSIETQYF
>.|many|TRBV20-1|TRBJ2-6
TGCAGTGCCGCGATCTGGGGGGCCAACGTCCTGACTTTC
CSAAIWGANVLTF
>.|many|TRBV5-1|TRBJ2-5
TGCGCCAGCAGCGACGCAGGGGCGGAGACCCAGTACTTC
CASSDAGAETQYF
>TRBD2|many|TRBV5-1|TRBJ2-7
TGCGCCAGCAGCGGGTCCGATAGCGGGGTCCACGAGCAGTACTTC
CASSGSDSGVHEQYF
>TRBD1|many|TRBV5-1|TRBJ2-7
TGCGCCAGCAGCTCCGCACCGGGACAGGGGTCCTACGAGCAGTACTTC
CASSSAPGQGSYEQYF
>.|few|TRBV6-2/TRBV6-3|TRBJ1-6
TGTGCCACCGGATGGACCATTAATTCACCCCTCAACTTT
CATGWTINSPLNF
>.|many|TRBV12-3/TRBV12-4|TRBJ2-2
TGTGCCAGCAGAATTACCCGTTCGAACACCGGGGAGCTGTTTTTT
CASRITRSNTGELFF
>.|few|TRBV7-9|TRBJ1-2
TGTGCCAGCAGCCTTAGTATCGACGGCTACACCTTC
CASSLSIDGYTF
>TRBD1|many|TRBV3-1|TRBJ1-1
TGTGCCAGCAGCCTGGGACAGCTGAACACTGAAGCTTTCTTT
CASSLGQLNTEAFF
>TRBD2|many|TRBV7-9|TRBJ2-3
TGTGCCAGCAGCTTGGCGGGGGGGCTGGCAGATACGCAGTATTTT
CASSLAGGLADTQYF
>TRBD1|many|TRBV12-3/TRBV12-4|TRBJ2-5
TGTGCCAGCAGTCCCCGGACAGGGGCAAGGGAGACCCAGTACTTC
CASSPRTGARETQYF
>.|many|TRBV5-4|TRBJ1-2
TGTGCCAGCAGCTTGGACAGGAAAGGCTACACCTTC
CASSLDRKGYTF
>.|many|TRBV7-9|TRBJ1-2
TGTGCCAGCAGCCAAGTCCGTTCGGGCAATGGCTACACCTTC
CASSQVRSGNGYTF
>TRBD2|many|TRBV12-5|TRBJ2-1
TGTGCTAGTGGTTCGTTAGCGGGGTCGGGCAATGAGCAGTTCTTC
CASGSLAGSGNEQFF
>.|many|TRBV20-1|TRBJ2-3
TGCAGTGCTAGAGATCATGGGGGGGGCCCTAGCACAGATACGCAGTATTTT
CSARDHGGGPSTDTQYF
>.|many|TRBV7-3|TRBJ2-7
TGTGCCAGCAGCCTAGGCTTAGGGCAGAACTACGAGCAGTACTTC
CASSLGLGQNYEQYF
>.|many|TRBV12-3/TRBV12-4|TRBJ2-3
TGTGCCAGCAGTCCGTCTGGGGGAGATACGCAGTATTTT
CASSPSGGDTQYF
>TRBD1|once|TRBV10-3|TRBJ1-3
TGTGCCATCAGTGAGGGACAGGGTTATGGAAACACCATATATTTT
CAISEGQGYGNTIYF
>.|few|TRBV4-1|TRBJ2-6
TGCGCCAGCAGCCCCTCGGCAGCCTCTGGGGCCAACGTCCTGACTTTC
CASSPSAASGANVLTF
>TRBD1|many|TRBV12-3/TRBV12-4|TRBJ1-5
TGTGCCAGCAGCCAGACAGGGGGCTATCAGCCCCAGAATTTT
CASSQTGGYQPQNF
>.|once|TRBV12-3/TRBV12-4|TRBJ1-5
TGTGCCAGCAGTTTAGGGGATCTTAGCAATCAGCCCCAGCATTTT
CASSLGDLSNQPQHF
>.|many|TRBV12-3/TRBV12-4|TRBJ1-1
TGTGCCAGCAGTCCCCGGGGGGGGTACGGAGCTTTCTTT
CASSPRGGYGAFF
>TRBD1|many|TRBV6-6|TRBJ1-2
TGTGCCAGCAACAATCCGGGACAGAGCTATGGCTACACCTTC
CASNNPGQSYGYTF
>TRBD1|.|TRBV7-9|TRBJ2-3
TGTGCCAGCAGGCAGGGACAGGTCACAGATACGCAGTATTTT
CASRQGQVTDTQYF
>.|many|TRBV4-2|TRBJ1-5
TGTGCCAGCAGCCAAGAACGGGGGCGGGAGCCCCAGAATTTT
CASSQERGREPQNF
>TRBD1|many|TRBV29-1|TRBJ1-2
TGCAGCGTTGAAGATCGGAAGGGGGCAATCTATGGCTACACCTTC
CSVEDRKGAIYGYTF
>TRBD1|many|TRBV12-3/TRBV12-4|TRBJ2-6
TGTGCCAGCAGTTCCGGGACAGGGACACCTGGGGCCAACGTCCTGACTTTC
CASSSGTGTPGANVLTF
>.|.|TRBV20-1|TRBJ1-5
TGCAGTGCTAGAGGGGGAGGGGTTCAGCCCCAGAATTTT
CSARGGGVQPQNF
>.|few|TRBV5-5|TRBJ1-6
TGTGCCAGCAGCGCGTGGACCTATAATTCACCCCTCCACTTT
CASSAWTYNSPLHF
>.|few|TRBV11-2|TRBJ1-1
TGTGCCAGCAGCGTAGGGGGTAGGCAGGCGGGAAGTCTCTTT
CASSVGGRQAGSLF
>.|many|TRBV7-2|TRBJ2-1
TGTGCCAGCAGCTCCGGGACAAATTACTACAATGAGCAGTTCTTC
CASSSGTNYYNEQFF
>.|many|TRBV5-1|TRBJ2-2
TGCGCCAGCCGAACAGGCAGGGGAAACACCGGGGAGCTGTTTTTT
CASRTGRGNTGELFF
>.|.|TRBV28|TRBJ1-1
TGTGCCAGCAGCCGGGGGGGCATCAGAGCTTTCTTT
CASSRGGIRAFF
>.|many|TRBV5-1|TRBJ2-1
TGCGCCAGCAGCTTGAGCCGTTCACTTGGCGGTGAGCAGTTCTTC
CASSLSRSLGGEQFF
>.|many|TRBV4-1|TRBJ2-2
TGCGCCAGCAGCCTCCTAGGTGGGTCGGCGAACACCGGGGAGCTGTTTTTT
CASSLLGGSANTGELFF
>.|many|TRBV28|TRBJ1-6
TGTGCCAGTAATTGGGGTCACTCCTATAATTCACCCCTCCACTTT
CASNWGHSYNSPLHF
>TRBD1|many|TRBV19|TRBJ2-2
TGTGCCAGTAGGAGACAGGGGGGTATCGGGGAGCTGTTTTTT
CASRRQGGIGELFF
>TRBD1|many|TRBV7-8|TRBJ2-5
TGTGCCAGCAGCCCTATAACAGGGACAGGGAGCACAGAGACCCAGTACTTC
CASSPITGTGSTETQYF
>TRBD1|many|TRBV9|TRBJ2-7
TGTGCCAGCAGCGAGGACAGGGACACCTACGAGCAGTACTTC
CASSEDRDTYEQYF
>.|many|TRBV12-3/TRBV12-4|TRBJ1-1
TGTGCCAGCAGTTTAAACCCACTAGGCACTGAAGCTTTCTTT
CASSLNPLGTEAFF
>.|many|TRBV9|TRBJ2-3
TGTGCCAGCAGCGTAGCCCCGACCCTATACACAGATACGCAGTATTTT
CASSVAPTLYTDTQYF